The table lists the clone carrying this T cell receptor beta chain with many counts. This specimen belongs to a study of low-dose radiotherapy and immunotherapy resistance in tumors. As for time point: before trial treatment. Administered to the donors were nivolumab, ipilimumab, aspirin, low-dose cyclophosphamide and low-dose radiotherapy. Inclusion covered patients whose advanced solid tumors lacked tumor-infiltrating lymphocytes. Alpha- and beta-chain coverage of first-strand cDNA came from TRAV- and TRBV-specific primers. The PCR that amplified TCRs ran for 20 cycles, relying on a constant-region primer and a V-primer adapter. In vitro transcription amplified the mRNA that had been isolated. TCRdb re-called the reads with MiXCR, one entry per CDR3 protein. The repertoire consists of nearly 95,000 distinct CDR3 sequences, with under 10% occurring once and the leading ten covering about 1%. The CDR3 is 14 amino acids. The germline gives CDR1 SEHNR, CDR2 FQNEAQ (reference sequence). The J segment lost 3 bases and the V segment lost 5 bases, leaving 2 bases of the junction unmatched.

The specimen comprised PBMCs, sampled before treatment. The clonotype comes from a male donor with prostate cancer. This chain uses TRBV7-9 with TRBJ2-3; 10 positions match TRBD1. This CDR3 is CASSPDRGTDTQYF. CDR3 DNA: TGTGCCAGCAGCCCGGACAGGGGGACAGATACGCAGTATTTT.